The source of this T cell receptor (beta chain) is a study of T cell changes during pregnancy in multiple sclerosis. This CDR3 spans 19 amino acids. The V gene's germline CDR1 is SGHAT and CDR2 FQNNGV. Germline trimming cut 5 bases from V and 5 bases from J; bases unmatched to any gene: 17. Assay used: immunoSEQ multiplex PCR; TCRdb lists only in-frame clones, some missing. The sample holds about 20,000 clones, 91% seen once. This clonotype was obtained from a female donor in good health, enrolled as a control in a pregnancy study. The gene calls are TRBV11-2 and TRBJ2-2; 10 bases align to TRBD2. The material sequenced was CD4+ T cells from peripheral blood mononuclear cells, taken in the third trimester of pregnancy. CDR3: CASSPEGLAGVSGTGELFF. CDR3 sequence (DNA): TGTGCCAGCAGCCCAGAGGGGCTAGCGGGAGTATCGGGTACCGGGGAGCTGTTTTTT.